The 10 T cell receptor beta chains below were found in one sample sequenced in a study of blood T cell repertoires in COVID-19. Sequencing used immunoSEQ multiplex PCR; TCRdb keeps in-frame clones, though not all of them. The sample shows tens of thousands of clones, roughly 80% of them seen only once. Sequenced material: peripheral blood. These receptor sequences come from a human donor in a cohort sampled during active COVID-19.

This clone was counted only a few times. The chain is built from TRBV5-5 and TRBJ2-3, with 7 bases fitting TRBD1. This CDR3 has 13 amino acids. J gave up 4 bases and V 4 bases, and 3 bases lay outside the gene matches. Germline V gives CDR1 SGHKS, CDR2 YYEKEE (reference sequence). The CDR3 DNA is TGTGCCAGCAGCCTCACAGGGGCAGATACGCAGTATTTT. Protein sequence: CASSLTGADTQYF. The full variable domain, its missing parts supplied by reference TRBV5-5 and TRBJ2-3, is DAGVTQSPTHLIKTRGQQVTLRCSPISGHKSVSWYQQVLGQGPQFIFQYYEKEERGRGNFPDRFSARQFPNYSSELNVNALLLGDSALYLCASSLTGADTQYFGPGTRLTVL.

The genes are TRBV5-1 and TRBJ2-1, with 15 positions matching TRBD2. J lost 8 bases, V lost 0 bases, and 12 bases had no gene match. From germline, CDR1 is SGHRS and CDR2 YFSETQ. The CDR3 length is 19 residues. CDR3 region: CASSLVGLAGGVMVYEQFF. The CDR3 DNA is TGCGCCAGCAGCTTGGTAGGACTAGCGGGAGGGGTAATGGTCTATGAGCAGTTCTTC.

The chain links TRBV2 to TRBJ1-5, with 9 bases identical to TRBD1. Germline trimming cut 9 bases from V and 6 bases from J; bases unmatched to any gene: 6. This CDR3 spans 13 amino acids. Germline-derived CDR1 and CDR2 are SNHLY and FYNNEI. CDR3 region: CASNRGPSQPQHF. The CDR3 DNA reads as TGTGCCAGTAACAGGGGGCCATCTCAGCCCCAGCATTTT. Based on the CDR3 plus reference TRBV2 and TRBJ1-5, the full variable domain is EPEVTQTPSHQVTQMGQEVILRCVPISNHLYFYWYRQILGQKVEFLVSFYNNEISEKSEIFDDQFSVERPDGSNFTLKIRSTKLEDSAMYFCASNRGPSQPQHFGDGTRLSIL.

This chain links TRBV12-5 with TRBJ1-1; D remains unclear. This CDR3 region has 12 residues. Germline V gene data show CDR1 as LGHNT and CDR2 as FRNRAP. V was pared by 5 bases and J by 10 bases, with 14 bases between. The CDR3 DNA reads as TGTGCTAGTGGTCCCCCGTGGCTCCGAGCTTTCTTT. Translating it yields CASGPPWLRAFF.

V gene TRBV6-6 combines with J gene TRBJ2-1; 11 bases align to TRBD2. CDR3 length equals 15 residues. V shed 0 bases, J shed 7 bases, and the junction held 2 bases outside the gene matches. The germline CDR1 and CDR2 sequences are MNHNY and SVGAGI (reference sequence). The CDR3 nucleotides are TGTGCCAGCAGTTACTCGCTAGCGGGAGGTAATGAGCAGTTCTTC. This codes for CASSYSLAGGNEQFF.

This sequence joins TRBV9 and TRBJ2-7; TRBD1 agrees at 8 bases. Trimming took 3 bases from V and 4 from J; bases not matched to a gene: 15. CDR3 size: 17 residues. CDR1 is SGDLS and CDR2 is YYNGEE in the germline V gene. The CDR3 nucleotides are TGTGCCAGCAGCGGACCAGCTGACAGGGGTCGTCCGTACGAGCAGTACTTC. This translates into CASSGPADRGRPYEQYF.

The chain carries TRBV19 and TRBJ1-5; D possibly corresponds to TRBD1 (5 bases). The ends were cut back, 6 bases at V and 0 bases at J, with 18 bases in the middle. From germline, CDR1 is LNHDA and CDR2 SQIVND (reference sequence). The CDR3 is made up of 17 amino acids. The CDR3 DNA follows: TGTGCCAGTAGGAAGGGCGCAGATAGGGGTAGCAATCAGCCCCAGCATTTT. This sequence encodes CASRKGADRGSNQPQHF.

The chain combines TRBV18 with TRBJ1-3, with 9 bases matching TRBD1. The CDR3 contains 18 residues. Germline CDR1 is KGHSH and CDR2 is LQKENI. Trimming at V came to 1 base and at J to 0 bases, leaving 7 bases not matched to a gene. CDR3 residues: CASSPLGTGPNSGNTIYF. CDR3 DNA sequence: TGTGCCAGCTCACCACTGGGGACAGGGCCCAACTCTGGAAACACCATATATTTT.

This clone came up once. The gene calls are TRBV28 and TRBJ1-2; TRBD1 matches 7 bases. This CDR3 is 15 amino acids long. The germline gives CDR1 MDHEN, CDR2 SYDVKM. V dropped 5 bases and J dropped 8; count of bases not matched to a gene: 14. CDR3 bases: TGTGCCAGCAGTGCCGACAGGGTCGCCCGTGGGGGCTACACCTTC. As protein: CASSADRVARGGYTF.

The chain is built from TRBV11-3 and TRBJ2-5; the match to TRBD2 covers 7 bases. CDR1 is SGHNT and CDR2 is YENEEA in the germline V gene. J gave up 5 bases and V 5 bases, and 8 bases lay outside the gene matches. The CDR3 totals 14 residues. CDR3 region: CASSKRGVRETQYF. In DNA, the CDR3 is TGTGCCAGCAGCAAACGGGGGGTCAGGGAGACCCAGTACTTC. The entire variable domain, with the rest obtained from reference TRBV11-3 and TRBJ2-5, is as follows: EAGVVQSPRYKIIEKKQPVAFWCNPISGHNTLYWYLQNLGQGPELLIRYENEEAVDDSQLPKDRFSAERLKGVDSTLKIQPAELGDSAVYLCASSKRGVRETQYFGPGTRLLVL.